These T cell receptor beta chains were read from a single sample in a study of response to subunit inactivated influenza vaccine. TCRdb called the RT-PCR reads again in MiXCR, with one record for every CDR3 protein. The table records about 190,000 distinct CDR3 sequences, under 15% of them present only once. Specimen: CD8+ T cells sorted from PBMCs, collected approximately 5 days after vaccination. These receptors all come from a man aged 50-60 years who received an inactivated influenza vaccine. Both conserved end residues are part of each CDR3. The D gene is left open where the match is weak. Part of the rows lack a size; the others show once, few, many or a class for expanded clones.

D gene | J gene | V gene | clone size | CDR3 protein | CDR3 DNA
TRBD1 | TRBJ1-2 | TRBV29-1 | few | CSVESVGRDRGLYGYTF | TGCAGCGTTGAATCCGTGGGTAGGGACAGGGGGCTTTATGGCTACACCTTC
TRBD2 | TRBJ2-1 | TRBV19 | few | CASSTSGGSYNEQFF | TGTGCCAGTAGCACTAGCGGGGGCTCCTACAATGAGCAGTTCTTC
. | TRBJ2-3 | TRBV12-3/TRBV12-4 | few | CASSFPQQWGDTQYF | TGTGCCAGCAGTTTCCCCCAGCAGTGGGGAGATACGCAGTATTTT
TRBD2 | TRBJ2-7 | TRBV11-2 | . | CASSLPSAGLDTSYEQYF | TGTGCCAGCAGCTTACCATCCGCTGGACTAGATACTTCCTACGAGCAGTACTTC
. | TRBJ2-1 | TRBV7-6 | . | CASSLQGPLGNEQFF | TGTGCCAGCAGCTTACAGGGCCCCCTAGGAAATGAGCAGTTCTTC
TRBD2 | TRBJ2-7 | TRBV4-2 | few | CASSQDFSGTSYEQYF | TGTGCCAGCAGCCAAGATTTTAGCGGGACATCCTACGAGCAGTACTTC
. | TRBJ2-7 | TRBV9 | . | CASSVGTEITYEQYF | TGTGCCAGCAGCGTTGGGACGGAAATTACCTACGAGCAGTACTTC
. | TRBJ2-3 | TRBV20-1 | . | CSARTFPTSTDTQYF | TGCAGTGCTCGGACCTTCCCGACTAGCACAGATACGCAGTATTTT
TRBD2 | TRBJ2-3 | TRBV28 | few | CASSPRGLAGHTDTQYF | TGTGCCAGCAGCCCTAGGGGACTAGCGGGGCACACAGATACGCAGTATTTT
TRBD2 | TRBJ2-3 | TRBV20-1 | many | CSAGLAGASSTDTQYF | TGCAGTGCTGGCTTAGCGGGAGCCTCTAGCACAGATACGCAGTATTTT
TRBD1 | TRBJ1-2 | TRBV7-8 | few | CASSLNPDRREGYTF | TGTGCCAGCAGCCTGAACCCGGACAGGAGGGAAGGCTACACCTTC
. | TRBJ1-6 | TRBV6-2/TRBV6-3 | . | CASSYRDNHNSPLHF | TGTGCCAGCAGTTACCGCGACAATCATAATTCACCCCTCCACTTT
TRBD2 | TRBJ2-1 | TRBV4-2 | . | CASSWGLAVNEQFF | TGTGCCAGCAGCTGGGGACTAGCGGTCAATGAGCAGTTCTTC
TRBD2 | TRBJ2-1 | TRBV29-1 | many | CSVRLAAYNEQFF | TGCAGCGTTCGGCTAGCGGCTTACAATGAGCAGTTCTTC
. | TRBJ2-5 | TRBV20-1 | . | CSARGVNGAWETQYF | TGCAGTGCTAGAGGAGTTAACGGGGCTTGGGAGACCCAGTACTTC
. | TRBJ2-1 | TRBV29-1 | many | CSVEAGSEQFF | TGCAGCGTTGAAGCGGGAAGTGAGCAGTTCTTC
. | TRBJ2-5 | TRBV2 | . | CASSEPRSQETQYF | TGTGCCAGCAGTGAACCCCGAAGTCAAGAGACCCAGTACTTC
TRBD1 | TRBJ1-2 | TRBV28 | few | CASSWTGQVSDYGYTF | TGTGCCAGCAGTTGGACAGGGCAGGTTTCCGACTATGGCTACACCTTC
. | TRBJ2-3 | TRBV27 | . | CASSFPGDTQYF | TGTGCCAGCAGTTTTCCTGGAGATACGCAGTATTTT
. | TRBJ1-2 | TRBV6-5 | . | CASSYEGLHYGYTF | TGTGCCAGCAGTTACGAGGGGTTGCACTATGGCTACACCTTC
. | TRBJ2-7 | TRBV25-1 | . | CASSEGSYEQYF | TGTGCCAGCAGTGAGGGCTCCTACGAGCAGTACTTC
TRBD1 | TRBJ2-7 | TRBV7-9 | . | CASSPMTGGNPYEQYF | TGTGCCAGCAGCCCTATGACAGGGGGCAATCCCTACGAGCAGTACTTC
TRBD2 | TRBJ2-3 | TRBV4-3 | few | CASSPGLAGASTDTQYF | TGCGCCAGCAGCCCGGGACTAGCGGGAGCGAGCACAGATACGCAGTATTTT
TRBD2 | TRBJ2-7 | TRBV29-1 | . | CSVGLAGDYEQYF | TGCAGCGTTGGGCTAGCGGGAGATTACGAGCAGTACTTC
. | TRBJ2-7 | TRBV5-5 | many | CASSEEWDEQYF | TGTGCCAGCAGCGAAGAGTGGGACGAGCAGTACTTC
TRBD1 | TRBJ1-6 | TRBV6-1 | . | CASSEFDRVGRRDRNSPLHF | TGTGCCAGCAGTGAATTCGATCGAGTGGGGCGTCGGGACAGAAATTCACCCCTCCACTTT
TRBD2 | TRBJ2-5 | TRBV6-2/TRBV6-3 | . | CASSATSGAGETQYF | TGTGCCAGCAGTGCTACTAGCGGGGCCGGGGAGACCCAGTACTTC
TRBD2 | TRBJ2-1 | TRBV20-1 | few | CSARGTSGVSYNEQFF | TGCAGTGCTAGAGGGACTAGCGGGGTCTCCTACAATGAGCAGTTCTTC
. | TRBJ2-2 | TRBV27 | few | CASSFRGSPGELFF | TGTGCCAGCAGTTTTCGAGGTTCCCCCGGGGAGCTGTTTTTT
TRBD1 | TRBJ2-7 | TRBV10-3 | few | CAISLTGGSYEQYF | TGTGCCATCAGCTTGACAGGGGGCTCCTACGAGCAGTACTTC
TRBD1 | TRBJ1-2 | TRBV29-1 | . | CSVRAGGDGYTF | TGCAGCGTTCGGGCAGGGGGCGATGGCTACACCTTC